The 16 T cell receptor beta chains below come from one sample, sequenced in a study of T cell repertoires in cytomegalovirus infection. TCRdb re-called the reads with MiXCR, one entry per CDR3 protein. The sample has hundreds of thousands of distinct CDR3 sequences, about 33% seen once; the top ten hold around an eighth. The antigens these receptors bind are not known. The specimen comprised cultured CD8+ T cells from PBMCs, sampled from culture after CMV antigen stimulation. Source of these receptors: a human donor in good health (CMV status not recorded). Some clones in this sample may be carry-over from other donors' samples.

This clonotype has ten or more counts. This chain joins TRBV7-9 and TRBJ2-4; 10 bases agree with TRBD1. This CDR3 contains 16 residues. The germline V gene has CDR1 SEHNR and CDR2 FQNEAQ (reference sequence). After removal of 4 bases from V and 0 bases from J, the junction contained 3 bases not matched to a gene. As DNA, the CDR3 is TGTGCCAGCAGCTGGGACAGGGGCTTAGCCAAAAACATTCAGTACTTC. Its protein is CASSWDRGLAKNIQYF.

This clonotype was recorded a few times. This rearrangement joins TRBV2 to TRBJ1-6, with no clear D. The CDR3 is 10 amino acids. Trimming removed 7 bases from V and 10 bases from J, with 5 bases in between. CDR1 and CDR2 (germline): SNHLY, FYNNEI. The CDR3 sequence: CASNPSPLHF. The CDR3 DNA sequence: TGTGCCAGCAACCCCTCACCCCTCCACTTT.

This clonotype occurred many times. V usage is TRBV11-1 and J usage is TRBJ2-1, with TRBD1 matching over 7 bases. J was trimmed by 3 bases and V by 1 base; bases with no gene match: 21. The CDR3 runs 21 residues. The V gene's germline CDR1 is SGHAT and CDR2 FQDESV (reference sequence). The CDR3 coding sequence is TGTGCCAGCAGCTTAGGAGGTGCCTATCCTAGCCCGGGACAGTTCTACAATGAGCAGTTCTTC. The encoded protein is CASSLGGAYPSPGQFYNEQFF. The full variable domain, with the rest looked up from reference TRBV11-1 and TRBJ2-1, is EAEVAQSPRYKITEKSQAVAFWCDPISGHATLYWYRQILGQGPELLVQFQDESVVDDSQLPKDRFSAERLKGVDSTLKIQPAELGDSAMYLCASSLGGAYPSPGQFYNEQFFGPGTRLTVL.

This sequence joins TRBV7-9 and TRBJ2-5; 11 positions match TRBD2. Germline V lookup: CDR1 SEHNR, CDR2 FQNEAQ (reference sequence). V shed 5 bases, J shed 4 bases, and the junction held 9 bases outside the gene matches. This CDR3 has 16 amino acids. The CDR3 DNA sequence: TGTGCCAGCAGCACCCCCCCCGGGACTAGCGGAGAGACCCAGTACTTC. Amino acids: CASSTPPGTSGETQYF.

The chain uses TRBV10-3 and TRBJ1-1, with D uncertain. V dropped 3 bases and J dropped 7 bases, with 9 bases sitting between them. The CDR3 is made up of 12 amino acids. Germline CDR1 reads ENHRY; CDR2 reads SYGVKD. For the CDR3, the DNA is TGTGCCATCAGTGATGGGCAATTTGAAGCTTTCTTT. Translating it yields CAISDGQFEAFF.

This clonotype appeared once. A junction end diverges from the germline sequence, so it may reflect a read error. The chain uses TRBV5-8 and TRBJ2-3; no clear D gene. This CDR3 spans 14 amino acids. Per the germline V gene, CDR1 is SGHTS and CDR2 is YDEGEE. In DNA form, the CDR3 reads TGTGCCAGCAGTCTCGGACGGAGCACAGATACGCAGTGTTTT. Its translation: CASSLGRSTDTQCF.

CDR3: CASSYSSGVLAFF. For the CDR3, the DNA is TGTGCCAGCAGTTACTCGAGTGGGGTACTAGCTTTCTTT. The chain couples TRBV6-6 to TRBJ1-1; D remains unclear. Per the germline V gene, CDR1 is MNHNY and CDR2 is SVGAGI (reference sequence). V gave up 0 bases and J gave up 10 bases, with 12 bases separating them. The CDR3 runs to 13 residues.

This clonotype has a count of ten or more. The chain uses TRBV7-8 and TRBJ2-7; TRBD2 agrees at 15 bases. Germline V gene lookup returns CDR1 SGHVS and CDR2 FQNEAQ. There are 18 residues in the CDR3. V lost 6 bases and J lost 3; bases outside the gene matches: 12. The CDR3, as DNA: TGTGCCAGCAGTTCCGGACTAGCGGGGGGGCCCAGTATCTACGAGCAGTACTTC. Translation gives CASSSGLAGGPSIYEQYF.

V and J are TRBV4-1 and TRBJ2-3, with D possibly matching TRBD1 (5 bases). The germline V gene encodes CDR1 MGHRA and CDR2 YSYEKL. V was clipped by 2 bases and J by 3 bases, with 9 bases between them. This CDR3 region has 14 residues. The CDR3, as DNA: TGCGCCAGCAGCCAAAAAGGGGTTACAGATACGCAGTATTTT. It translates to CASSQKGVTDTQYF.

This chain uses TRBV5-5 with TRBJ2-1; possible D gene TRBD1, 6 bases. Per the germline V gene, CDR1 is SGHKS and CDR2 is YYEKEE (reference sequence). This CDR3 has 15 amino acids. Trimming cost V 0 bases and J 9 bases, with 16 bases left between them. Here the CDR3 DNA reads TGTGCCAGCAGCTTGGAACAGGGTTCTCATCCTGAGCAGTTCTTC. Translated, it gives CASSLEQGSHPEQFF.

This clonotype appeared a few times. The chain carries TRBV28 and TRBJ2-1, with TRBD1 identical over 7 bases. The germline CDR1 and CDR2 sequences are MDHEN and SYDVKM. This CDR3 has 13 amino acids. With 8 bases clipped from V and 3 bases from J, the junction kept 4 bases outside the gene matches. This chain's CDR3 is CASLPGGYNEQFF. CDR3 DNA: TGTGCCAGCCTACCAGGGGGCTACAATGAGCAGTTCTTC. Together with reference TRBV28 and TRBJ2-1, the CDR3 gives the full variable domain: DVKVTQSSRYLVKRTGEKVFLECVQDMDHENMFWYRQDPGLGLRLIYFSYDVKMKEKGDIPEGYSVSREKKERFSLILESASTNQTSMYLCASLPGGYNEQFFGPGTRLTVL.

With regard to this clonotype: A much bigger clone sits one base away, suggesting this may be a read error. The V and J genes are TRBV7-2 and TRBJ1-5, with 7 bases identical to TRBD1. CDR1 and CDR2 from the germline V gene are SGHTA and FQGNSA. The V segment lost 2 bases and the J segment 6 bases; nucleotides outside the gene matches: 7. The CDR3 spans 15 residues. CDR3 loop: CASSLTTGRSQPQHF. The CDR3 region has the DNA TGTGCCAGCAGCTTAACGACAGGGCGAAGTCAGCCCCAGCATTTT.

There are many counts of this clonotype. This rearrangement joins TRBV7-6 to TRBJ1-1; TRBD1 is a possible D gene (5 bases). This CDR3 spans 16 amino acids. Germline CDR1 is SGHVS and CDR2 is FNYEAQ. With 1 base removed from V and 4 bases from J, the gap between germline ends came to 16 bases. The CDR3 protein is CASSLESGGSTTEAFF. The DNA for the CDR3 is TGTGCCAGCAGCTTAGAAAGTGGGGGTTCGACCACTGAAGCTTTCTTT.

V is TRBV10-3 and J is TRBJ1-1; D uncertain. The CDR3 runs 17 residues. Germline values: CDR1 ENHRY, CDR2 SYGVKD. V gave up 4 bases and J gave up 8 bases, with 26 bases separating them. In DNA, the CDR3 is TGTGCCATCAGTGCAAACGCTAAAATAAGGGAGACCTTAGAAGCTTTCTTT. Residues: CAISANAKIRETLEAFF.

The V gene is TRBV6-1, the J gene TRBJ2-7; D uncertain. Germline values: CDR1 MNHNS, CDR2 SASEGT. Trimming shortened V by 6 bases and J by 0 bases, and 6 bases separated the two germline ends. This CDR3 contains 12 residues. The CDR3 spells CASRDPSYEQYF. The CDR3, as DNA: TGTGCCAGCAGGGACCCCTCCTACGAGCAGTACTTC.

This clonotype was counted only a few times. As DNA, the CDR3 is TGTGCCAGCAGCGTAGTTGAGGGATCGAACACTGAAGCTTTCTTT. Protein: CASSVVEGSNTEAFF. This chain connects TRBV9 to TRBJ1-1; D call uncertain. Deletions cut 0 bases from V and 1 base from J, with 10 bases between. The germline CDR1 and CDR2 sequences are SGDLS and YYNGEE. The CDR3 loop spans 15 amino acids.